The clone carrying this T cell receptor (beta chain) was observed at least ten times. The target antigen is unknown. Each donor had approximately 10 milliliters of peripheral blood drawn. This sample is part of a study of blood T cells in healthy people across ages. Study-level findings and limits: Bulk PBMC profiling left naive and antigen-experienced comparisons inconclusive.

CDR1 MGHRA and CDR2 YSYEKL come from the germline V gene. CDR3 length equals 14 residues. V lost 6 bases to trimming and J lost 2 bases, with 13 bases between them. The second PCR ran about 6 to 11 cycles with a sample-barcoded 5' primer and J-beta primers. Each CDR3 protein gets one entry after TCRdb re-called the 5' RACE reads with MiXCR. The data show about 1.1 million distinct CDR3 sequences, with 35% to 40% seen just once and roughly 14% held by the top ten. This rearrangement joins TRBV4-1 to TRBJ1-2, with D perhaps matching TRBD1 (5 bases). This TCR was sampled from a man aged 18 to 30 in good health. The source material was blood. CDR3 sequence reads: CASSPTAKNYGYTF. For the CDR3, the DNA is TGCGCCAGCAGTCCGACAGCTAAGAACTATGGCTACACCTTC.